This entry concerns a single TCR beta chain. No cognate antigen has been identified for it. No much larger clone is present one base from it, and per-base qualities are unavailable. These data are taken from a study of CD4 T cells in relation to SARS-CoV-2 and coronaviruses (dated by TCRdb to about 2021). Regarding the complete study: Using patient-derived lymphoblastoid cell lines, the shared crossreactive spike epitopes were mapped to their HLA restriction. At the level of individual TCR clonotypes, the study measured memory CD4+ T cell crossreactivity between SARS-CoV-2 spike protein and common cold coronavirus spike proteins. The Adaptive Biotechnologies TCR-sequencing kit was used to sequence samples from a few pre-COVID donors and the naive versus memory experiments, while other data came from Illumina-based sequencing. A different, Illumina-based TCR-beta assay was used to sequence expansion assays from other donors in the study. Paper-wide results and their limitations: Small numbers of patients and of tested TCRs were a limitation of the study. Because the crossreactivity analysis focused on spike protein, crossreactivity against other viral proteins was not assessed. Crossreactive clones showed significantly weaker SARS-CoV-2-driven expansion than monoreactive clones, consistent with antigenic imprinting. Memory CD4+ clonotypes crossrecognizing SARS-CoV-2 and at least one common cold coronavirus spike were found in roughly three fifths of donors. Pre-pandemic and post-infection samples were not both contributed by any donor, so tracing of the source of pre-existing responses was limited. Naive versus memory sequencing indicated the assay detects memory recall responses rather than primary responses primed during culture.

Measured from the cysteine to the phenylalanine, the CDR3 is 16 residues long. Just CDR3 DNA is preserved here, 48 bases in frame from base 1. Per the germline V gene, SGHAT is the CDR1 and FQNNGV is the CDR2. The V and J ends are trimmed by 1 base and 3 bases, leaving 14 bases between them. Deep-resolution immunoSEQ TCR-beta sequencing was performed on DNA from uncultured naive and memory CD4+ T cells. Processing in the source paper ran as follows. During preprocessing, nonproductive sequences were discarded, as were any CDR3s that did not begin with C, did not end with F or W, or were shorter than 7 amino acids. Cultured and uncultured naive and memory CD4+ repertoires were searched for CDR3s previously identified as spike- and CEF-reactive. Pairwise Levenshtein distance, computed with the stringdist R package after three terminal residues were trimmed from each end, was used as the measure of CDR3 homology. Sourced from immuneACCESS, this table was stored by TCRdb with only in-frame sequences that have V and J called. A share of the clones is absent; for the studies checked, an unresolved V gene accounts for under half, and the remainder has no known explanation. D and trimming were read from the DNA, whereas the V and J calls and clone size are those reported in that table. This sample has 65,000 or so clones in its table, and over 90% of those were observed once. The ten biggest clones cover around 0.14% of the sample.

CD4+ T cells from unexposed donors were collected before the COVID-19 pandemic (2011-2018). To separate naive from memory CD4+ T cells, cryopreserved PBMCs first underwent CD4 enrichment and then EasySep naive CD4+ T cell enrichment. The leukapheresis product for the unexposed donors was obtained through commercial purchase. Ficoll-Paque PLUS gradient centrifugation was used to isolate PBMCs from either whole blood or leukapheresis product. PBMCs were either cryopreserved at -140 degrees C or used fresh in the expansion assay. The QIAamp Micro DNA Kit was used to extract genomic DNA from the CD4+ T cells.

The chain is made from TRBV11-2 and TRBJ2-3, with no confidently assigned D gene. This sequence was found in a human donor in good health. Sequenced material: naive CD4+ T cells from PBMCs. What the cell subset or site label conveys for this sample: naive CD4+ T cells isolated by negative enrichment. This receptor carries the CDR3 CASSLVRGSETDTQYF. The DNA sequence is TGTGCCAGCAGCTTAGTACGTGGGTCCGAGACAGATACGCAGTATTTT.